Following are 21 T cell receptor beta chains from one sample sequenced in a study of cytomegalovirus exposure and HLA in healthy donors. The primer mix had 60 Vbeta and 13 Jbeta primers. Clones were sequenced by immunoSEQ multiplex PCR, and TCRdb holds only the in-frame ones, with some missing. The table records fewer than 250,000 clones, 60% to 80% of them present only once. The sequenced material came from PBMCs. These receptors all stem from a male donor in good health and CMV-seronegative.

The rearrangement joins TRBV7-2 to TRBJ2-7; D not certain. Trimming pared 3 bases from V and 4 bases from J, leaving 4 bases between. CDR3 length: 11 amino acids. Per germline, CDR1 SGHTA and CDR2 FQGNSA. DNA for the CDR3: TGTGCCAGCAGCTTCCAATACGAGCAGTACTTC. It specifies CASSFQYEQYF.

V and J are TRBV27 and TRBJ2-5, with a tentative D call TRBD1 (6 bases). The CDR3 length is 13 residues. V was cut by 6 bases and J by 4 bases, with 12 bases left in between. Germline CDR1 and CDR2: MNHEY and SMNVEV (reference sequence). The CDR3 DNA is TGTGCCAGCAGCACAGGGTTCCGAGAGACCCAGTACTTC. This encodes CASSTGFRETQYF.

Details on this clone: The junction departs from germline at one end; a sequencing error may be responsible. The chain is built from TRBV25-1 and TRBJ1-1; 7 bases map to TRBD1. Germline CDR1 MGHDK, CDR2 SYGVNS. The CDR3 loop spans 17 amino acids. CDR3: CASSEFVGGGENTEVFF. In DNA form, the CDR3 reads TGTGCCAGCAGTGAGTTCGTAGGAGGGGGCGAGAACACTGAAGTTTTCTTT. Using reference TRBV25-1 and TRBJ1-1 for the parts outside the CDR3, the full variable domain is EADIYQTPRYLVIGTGKKITLECSQTMGHDKMYWYQQDPGMELHLIHYSYGVNSTEKGDLSSESTVSRIRTEHFPLTLESARPSHTSQYLCASSEFVGGGENTEVFFGQGTRLTVV.

CDR3 DNA sequence: TGCAGCGTTGAAGGACAGGGGCAGGGTGAGCAGTTCTTC. This encodes CSVEGQGQGEQFF. The V gene is TRBV29-1, the J gene TRBJ2-1; 8 nucleotides line up with TRBD1. CDR3 length equals 13 residues. V shed 1 base and J 9 bases; nucleotides not matched to a gene: 5. Looked up from germline, CDR1 is SQVTM and CDR2 is ANQGSEA.

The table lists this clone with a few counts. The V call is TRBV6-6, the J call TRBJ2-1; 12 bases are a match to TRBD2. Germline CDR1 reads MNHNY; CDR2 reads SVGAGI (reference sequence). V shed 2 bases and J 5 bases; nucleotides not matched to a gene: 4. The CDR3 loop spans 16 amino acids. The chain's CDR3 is CASSYPGLAGNNEQFF. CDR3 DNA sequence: TGTGCCAGCAGTTACCCTGGACTAGCGGGGAACAATGAGCAGTTCTTC.

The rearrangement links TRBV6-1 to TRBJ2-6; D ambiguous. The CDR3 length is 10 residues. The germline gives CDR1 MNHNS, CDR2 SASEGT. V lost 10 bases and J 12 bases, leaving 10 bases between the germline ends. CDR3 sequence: CATSTGVLTF. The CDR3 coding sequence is TGTGCCACCTCGACTGGCGTCCTGACTTTC.

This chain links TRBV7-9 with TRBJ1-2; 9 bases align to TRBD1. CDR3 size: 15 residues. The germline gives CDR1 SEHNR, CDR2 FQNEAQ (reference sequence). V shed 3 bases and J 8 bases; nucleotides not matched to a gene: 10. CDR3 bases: TGTGCCAGCAGCTTTACGGGACAGGGCCGGTCGGGCTACACCTTC. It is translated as CASSFTGQGRSGYTF.

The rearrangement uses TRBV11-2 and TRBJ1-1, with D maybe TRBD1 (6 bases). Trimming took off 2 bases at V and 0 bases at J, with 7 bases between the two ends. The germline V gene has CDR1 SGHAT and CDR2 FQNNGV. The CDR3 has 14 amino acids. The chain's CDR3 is CASSLQGMNTEAFF. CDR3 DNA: TGTGCCAGCAGCTTACAGGGGATGAACACTGAAGCTTTCTTT.

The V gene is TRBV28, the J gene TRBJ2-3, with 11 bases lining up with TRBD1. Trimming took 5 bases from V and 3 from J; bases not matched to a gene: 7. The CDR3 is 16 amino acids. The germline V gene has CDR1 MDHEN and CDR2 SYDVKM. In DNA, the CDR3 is TGTGCCAGCAGTCTCACCGGGACAGGGGGGACAGATACGCAGTATTTT. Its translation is CASSLTGTGGTDTQYF.

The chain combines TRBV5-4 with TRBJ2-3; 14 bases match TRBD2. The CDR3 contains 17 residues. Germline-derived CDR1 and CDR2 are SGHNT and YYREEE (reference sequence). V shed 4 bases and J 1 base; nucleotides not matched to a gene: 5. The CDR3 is CASSPTSGRGGTDTQYF. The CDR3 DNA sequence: TGTGCCAGCAGCCCGACTAGCGGGAGGGGTGGCACAGATACGCAGTATTTT.

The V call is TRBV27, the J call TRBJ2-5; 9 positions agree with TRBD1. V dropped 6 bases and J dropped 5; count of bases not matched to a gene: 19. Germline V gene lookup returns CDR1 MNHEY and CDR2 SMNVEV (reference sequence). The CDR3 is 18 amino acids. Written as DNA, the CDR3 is TGTGCCAGCAGCGCTCAGAGGACAGGGGATCTGTTTCTTGAGACCCAGTACTTC. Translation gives CASSAQRTGDLFLETQYF.

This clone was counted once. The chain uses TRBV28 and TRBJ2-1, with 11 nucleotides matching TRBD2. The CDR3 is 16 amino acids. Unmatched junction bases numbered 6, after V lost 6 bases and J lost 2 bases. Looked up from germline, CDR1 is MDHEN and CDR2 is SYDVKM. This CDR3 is CASSRTSGRTYNEQFF. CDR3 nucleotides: TGTGCCAGCAGCCGGACTAGCGGGCGAACCTACAATGAGCAGTTCTTC. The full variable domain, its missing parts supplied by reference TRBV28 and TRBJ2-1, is DVKVTQSSRYLVKRTGEKVFLECVQDMDHENMFWYRQDPGLGLRLIYFSYDVKMKEKGDIPEGYSVSREKKERFSLILESASTNQTSMYLCASSRTSGRTYNEQFFGPGTRLTVL.

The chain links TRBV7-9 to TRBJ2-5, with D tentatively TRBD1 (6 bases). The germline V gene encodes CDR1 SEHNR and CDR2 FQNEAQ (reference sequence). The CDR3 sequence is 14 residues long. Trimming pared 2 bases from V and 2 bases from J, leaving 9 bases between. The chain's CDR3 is CASSLLGAQETQYF. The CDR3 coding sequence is TGTGCCAGCAGCTTACTGGGGGCGCAAGAGACCCAGTACTTC. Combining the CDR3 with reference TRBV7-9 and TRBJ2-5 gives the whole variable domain DTGVSQNPRHKITKRGQNVTFRCDPISEHNRLYWYRQTLGQGPEFLTYFQNEAQLEKSRLLSDRFSAERPKGSFSTLEIQRTEQGDSAMYLCASSLLGAQETQYFGPGTRLLVL.

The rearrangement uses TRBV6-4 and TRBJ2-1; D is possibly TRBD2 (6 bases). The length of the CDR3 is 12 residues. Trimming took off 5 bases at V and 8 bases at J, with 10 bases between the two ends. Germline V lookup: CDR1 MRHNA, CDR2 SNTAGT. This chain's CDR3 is CASSPGDHEQFF. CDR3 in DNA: TGTGCCAGCAGTCCGGGGGATCATGAGCAGTTCTTC.

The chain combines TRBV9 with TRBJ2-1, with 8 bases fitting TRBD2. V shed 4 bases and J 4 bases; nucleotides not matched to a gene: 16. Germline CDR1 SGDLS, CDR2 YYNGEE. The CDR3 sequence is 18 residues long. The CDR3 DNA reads TGTGCCAGCAGCCCCCGCCTTAGCGGGAAGGGTGCTTACAATGAGCAGTTCTTC. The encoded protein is CASSPRLSGKGAYNEQFF. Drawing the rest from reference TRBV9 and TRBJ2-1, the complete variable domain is DSGVTQTPKHLITATGQRVTLRCSPRSGDLSVYWYQQSLDQGLQFLIQYYNGEERAKGNILERFSAQQFPDLHSELNLSSLELGDSALYFCASSPRLSGKGAYNEQFFGPGTRLTVL.

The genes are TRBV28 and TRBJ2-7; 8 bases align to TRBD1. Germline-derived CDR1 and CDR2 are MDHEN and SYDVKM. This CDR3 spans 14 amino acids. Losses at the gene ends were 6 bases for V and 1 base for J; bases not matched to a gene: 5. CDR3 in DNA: TGTGCCAGCAGGCCAGGGGGCGTATCCTACGAGCAGTACTTC. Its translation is CASRPGGVSYEQYF.

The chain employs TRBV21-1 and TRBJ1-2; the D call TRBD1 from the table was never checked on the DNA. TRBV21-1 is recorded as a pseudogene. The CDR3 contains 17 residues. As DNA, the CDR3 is TGTGCCAGCAGCAAAGGGACAGGCTGCCCTCATAACTATGGCTACACCTTC. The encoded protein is CASSKGTGCPHNYGYTF.

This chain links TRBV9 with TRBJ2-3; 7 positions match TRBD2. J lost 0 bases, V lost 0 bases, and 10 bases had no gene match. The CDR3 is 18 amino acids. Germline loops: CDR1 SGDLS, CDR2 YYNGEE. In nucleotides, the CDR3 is TGTGCCAGCAGCGTAGGCACAAGGCTAGCGGTTAGCACAGATACGCAGTATTTT. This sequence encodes CASSVGTRLAVSTDTQYF. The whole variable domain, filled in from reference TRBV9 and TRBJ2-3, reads DSGVTQTPKHLITATGQRVTLRCSPRSGDLSVYWYQQSLDQGLQFLIQYYNGEERAKGNILERFSAQQFPDLHSELNLSSLELGDSALYFCASSVGTRLAVSTDTQYFGPGTRLTVL.

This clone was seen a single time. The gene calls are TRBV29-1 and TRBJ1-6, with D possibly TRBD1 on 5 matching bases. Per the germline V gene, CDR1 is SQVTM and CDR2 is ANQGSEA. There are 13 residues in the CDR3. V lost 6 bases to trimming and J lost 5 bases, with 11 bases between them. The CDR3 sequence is CSVGEGNNSPLHF. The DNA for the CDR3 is TGCAGCGTGGGGGAGGGGAATAATTCACCCCTCCACTTT.

The CDR3 coding sequence is TGTGCCAGCAGCTTAGGACCGGAAGAGACCCAGTACTTC. It encodes CASSLGPEETQYF. This rearrangement joins TRBV13 to TRBJ2-5; D call uncertain. V was cut by 0 bases and J by 3 bases, with 5 bases left in between. The germline CDR1 and CDR2 sequences are PRHDT and FYEKMQ (reference sequence). This CDR3 contains 13 residues.

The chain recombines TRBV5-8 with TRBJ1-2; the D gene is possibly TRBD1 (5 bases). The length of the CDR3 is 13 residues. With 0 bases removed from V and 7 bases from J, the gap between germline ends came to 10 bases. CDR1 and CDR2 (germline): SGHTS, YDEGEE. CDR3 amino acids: CASSLAGGGGYTF. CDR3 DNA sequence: TGTGCCAGCAGCTTGGCCGGGGGTGGTGGCTACACCTTC.